This TCR beta chain was documented in a study of T cells in Graves' hyperthyroidism and ophthalmopathy. Germline assignment: CDR1 KGHSH and CDR2 LQKENI. The CDR3 spans 16 residues. Trimming took 2 bases from V and 4 from J; bases not matched to a gene: 4. RNA transcripts gave rise to amplified TCR beta CDR3 regions. An initial round of RT-PCR targeting the TCR CDR3 relied on the HTBI primer set. TCRdb ran MiXCR on the multiplex PCR reads and lists one entry per CDR3 protein. The table includes hundreds of thousands of distinct CDR3 sequences, roughly 14% detected once. This clonotype was seen only a few times.

V and J are TRBV18 and TRBJ2-6; the match to TRBD1 covers 8 bases. The TCR sequence derives from a man younger than 35 with Graves' ophthalmopathy. Sequences were obtained from blood. The CDR3 region is CASSPVQGAGANVLTF. The CDR3 region has the DNA TGTGCCAGCTCACCAGTCCAGGGGGCAGGGGCCAACGTCCTGACTTTC. The full variable domain, rest sourced from reference TRBV18 and TRBJ2-6, is NAGVMQNPRHLVRRRGQEARLRCSPMKGHSHVYWYRQLPEEGLKFMVYLQKENIIDESGMPKERFSAEFPKEGPSILRIQQVVRGDSAAYFCASSPVQGAGANVLTFGAGSRLTVL.